The clone carrying this T cell receptor (beta chain) has a handful of counts. V was shortened by 2 bases and J by 8 bases, with 15 bases between the two germline ends. CDR1 LNHNV and CDR2 YYDKDF come from the germline V gene (reference sequence). The CDR3 consists of 15 residues. The sample belongs to a study of blood T cells in healthy people across ages. Using a J-beta primer mix together with a sample-barcoded 5' primer, a second PCR was run for roughly 6 to 11 cycles. Using its own MiXCR run on the 5' RACE reads, TCRdb lists one record per CDR3 protein. The sample holds 450,000 to 600,000 distinct CDR3 sequences; about 29% are singletons and the top ten take 3% to 4.5%. These sequences were also reported in another study, on T cells of mothers and their children.

The sequence derives from a boy aged 2 to 10 in good health. The chain combines TRBV15 with TRBJ2-2, with TRBD1 as a possible D gene (6 bases). Material: blood. CDR3 amino acids: CATSRQTGFAGELFF. The CDR3 bases are TGTGCCACCAGCAGACAAACAGGGTTTGCTGGGGAGCTGTTTTTT.